Below, 13 T cell receptor beta chains from the same sample are listed, as sequenced in a study of cytomegalovirus exposure and HLA in healthy donors. The assay was immunoSEQ multiplex PCR, and TCRdb's table has in-frame clones only and misses some. This sample has under 200,000 clones, with 91% found just once. The sequenced material came from PBMCs. The receptors shown here come from a woman aged 18 to 35 in good health and CMV-seropositive.

This clone was detected once. The chain couples TRBV6-6 to TRBJ2-5, with D maybe TRBD2 (5 bases). Per germline, CDR1 MNHNY and CDR2 SVGAGI (reference sequence). The CDR3 totals 12 residues. Trimming took off 7 bases at V and 5 bases at J, with 11 bases between the two ends. The CDR3 DNA is TGTGCCAGCACCCCTAGAGGGGAGACCCAGTACTTC. Its translation is CASTPRGETQYF.

This chain joins TRBV27 and TRBJ1-1, with D possibly TRBD1 on 6 matching bases. The germline V gene encodes CDR1 MNHEY and CDR2 SMNVEV (reference sequence). CDR3 length: 15 residues. The V end was cut by 2 bases, the J end by 4 bases, with 14 bases between. The CDR3 DNA sequence: TGTGCCAGCAGTTTAGTACGGGACATGAGCACTGAAGCTTTCTTT. Its protein is CASSLVRDMSTEAFF.

This chain uses TRBV6-1 with TRBJ2-7; TRBD1 might be the D (7 bases). V was pared by 3 bases and J by 6 bases, with 21 bases between. The V gene's germline CDR1 is MNHNS and CDR2 SASEGT. There are 16 residues in the CDR3. Written as DNA, the CDR3 is TGTGCCAGCAGTGAGGCGGGACCTCGACAGGGTTCCGAGCAGTACTTC. Amino acid sequence: CASSEAGPRQGSEQYF.

This chain connects TRBV2 to TRBJ2-5, with D unresolved. The germline V gene encodes CDR1 SNHLY and CDR2 FYNNEI. Between the trimmed V and J ends, which lost 8 bases and 4 bases, there was a span of 8 bases. This CDR3 contains 11 residues. The CDR3 sequence: CASHQRETQYF. The CDR3 bases are TGTGCCAGCCACCAGCGAGAGACCCAGTACTTC.

V usage is TRBV7-8 and J usage is TRBJ2-5; possible D gene TRBD2, 6 bases. V lost 5 bases and J lost 0, with 13 bases in between. The V gene's germline CDR1 is SGHVS and CDR2 FQNEAQ. There are 15 residues in the CDR3. The CDR3 spells CASSRQTRHQETQYF. The CDR3 DNA reads TGTGCCAGCAGCCGTCAGACTAGGCACCAAGAGACCCAGTACTTC.

This chain uses TRBV4-1 with TRBJ1-1; D ambiguous. This CDR3 is 15 amino acids long. Trimming cost V 6 bases and J 0 bases, with 14 bases left between them. Germline assignment: CDR1 MGHRA and CDR2 YSYEKL. CDR3 sequence reads: CASSQYQIMNTEAFF. The CDR3 nucleotides read TGCGCCAGCAGTCAATACCAGATCATGAACACTGAAGCTTTCTTT.

This chain uses TRBV7-9 with TRBJ2-1; possibly TRBD2 for D (5 bases). The V end was cut by 7 bases, the J end by 6 bases, with 16 bases between. CDR1 is SEHNR, CDR2 FQNEAQ, per germline (reference sequence). The CDR3 loop spans 14 amino acids. The chain's CDR3 is CASKGGLETNEQFF. The CDR3 DNA follows: TGTGCCAGCAAAGGAGGATTAGAGACCAATGAGCAGTTCTTC.

Here the CDR3 DNA reads TGTGCCAGTAATTGGGGGGGTAAAGATACGCAGTATTTT. It specifies CASNWGGKDTQYF. The V and J genes are TRBV19 and TRBJ2-3; 7 nucleotides line up with TRBD2. With V trimmed by 7 bases and J by 5 bases, 6 bases remained unmatched. CDR1 LNHDA and CDR2 SQIVND come from the germline V gene (reference sequence). The CDR3 sequence is 13 residues long.

The J gene is TRBJ2-6, the V gene TRBV27, with TRBD2 matching over 12 bases. Looked up from germline, CDR1 is MNHEY and CDR2 is SMNVEV (reference sequence). The CDR3 loop spans 17 amino acids. V lost 5 bases, J lost 13 bases, and 15 bases stayed unmatched. The CDR3: CASSPVARTSGTRVLTF. In DNA, the CDR3 is TGTGCCAGCAGTCCCGTTGCTCGGACTAGCGGGACTCGGGTCCTGACTTTC.

The chain recombines TRBV27 with TRBJ1-5; D ambiguous. Germline V gives CDR1 MNHEY, CDR2 SMNVEV (reference sequence). V was pared by 3 bases and J by 3 bases, with 6 bases between. The CDR3 is 13 residues long. CDR3 residues: CASSFGDNQPQHF. The DNA for the CDR3 is TGTGCCAGCAGTTTTGGAGACAATCAGCCCCAGCATTTT.

The chain employs TRBV15 and TRBJ2-7, with 9 bases fitting TRBD2. In germline, CDR1 is LNHNV, CDR2 YYDKDF (reference sequence). The length of the CDR3 is 19 residues. Trimming cost V 0 bases and J 2 bases; bases outside gene matches: 14. CDR3 sequence reads: CATSRDVEVGRLAAYEQYF. The DNA for the CDR3 is TGTGCCACCAGCAGAGATGTTGAGGTTGGGAGACTAGCGGCCTACGAGCAGTACTTC.

This clone was observed once. This chain joins TRBV11-1 and TRBJ2-7; D perhaps matches TRBD1 (5 bases). The germline V gene encodes CDR1 SGHAT and CDR2 FQDESV (reference sequence). The CDR3 has 12 amino acids. Trimming shortened V by 5 bases and J by 7 bases, and 12 bases separated the two germline ends. The CDR3 bases are TGTGCCAGCAGCCCCACAGGCAGGGAGCAGTACTTC. Protein product: CASSPTGREQYF.

The chain carries TRBV5-8 and TRBJ1-5; D not resolved. The CDR3 is made up of 15 amino acids. In germline, CDR1 is SGHTS, CDR2 YDEGEE. V lost 4 bases and J lost 3, with 14 bases in between. This CDR3 reads CASSPRTEDNQPQHF. In nucleotides, the CDR3 is TGTGCCAGCAGCCCGCGGACGGAGGACAATCAGCCCCAGCATTTT.